This T cell receptor (beta chain) was identified during a study of identical twins. Germline lookup yields CDR1 ENHRY and CDR2 SYGVKD. V gave up 7 bases and J gave up 3 bases, with 12 bases separating them. This CDR3 contains 13 residues. TCRdb reprocessed the 5' RACE reads with MiXCR, giving one entry per CDR3 protein. In the table there are roughly 720,000 distinct CDR3 sequences, 15% to 20% of which are singletons. Another study also made use of these data, one on T cells expressing NK-cell markers. Per that study: As a fraction of CD8+ T cells, dominant NKG2C+ clonotypes reached about 1.0-7.0% in 5 to 7 donors. Also leading the CD3+CD56-NKG2C+ fraction in a handful of donors were these clonotypes.

The TCR was taken from a woman aged 18-35 years in good health. The source material was PBMCs. V usage is TRBV10-3 and J usage is TRBJ2-5; no reliable D call. The CDR3 protein is CAITSSEKETQYF. CDR3 DNA sequence: TGTGCCATCACCTCCTCCGAGAAAGAGACCCAGTACTTC.